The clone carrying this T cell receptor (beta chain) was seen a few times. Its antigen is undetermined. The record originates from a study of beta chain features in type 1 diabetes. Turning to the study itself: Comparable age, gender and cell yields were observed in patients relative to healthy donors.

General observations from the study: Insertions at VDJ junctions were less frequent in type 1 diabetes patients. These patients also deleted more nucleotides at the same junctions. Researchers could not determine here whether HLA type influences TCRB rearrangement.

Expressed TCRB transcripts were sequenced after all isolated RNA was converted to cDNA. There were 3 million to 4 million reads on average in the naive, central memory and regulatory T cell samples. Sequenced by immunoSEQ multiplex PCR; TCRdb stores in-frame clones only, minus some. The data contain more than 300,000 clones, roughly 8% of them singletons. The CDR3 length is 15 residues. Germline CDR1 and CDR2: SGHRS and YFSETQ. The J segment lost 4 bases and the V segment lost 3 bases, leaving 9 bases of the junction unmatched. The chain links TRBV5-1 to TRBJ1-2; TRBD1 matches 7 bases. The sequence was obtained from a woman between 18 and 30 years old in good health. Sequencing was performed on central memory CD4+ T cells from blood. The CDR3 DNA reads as TGCGCCAGCAGCTCTAACAGCCGGGACAGCTATGGCTACACCTTC. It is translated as CASSSNSRDSYGYTF. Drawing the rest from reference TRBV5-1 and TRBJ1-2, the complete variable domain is KAGVTQTPRYLIKTRGQQVTLSCSPISGHRSVSWYQQTPGQGLQFLFEYFSETQRNKGNFPGRFSGRQFSNSRSEMNVSTLELGDSALYLCASSSNSRDSYGYTFGSGTRLTVV.